This T cell receptor beta chain was recovered during a study of cytomegalovirus exposure and HLA in healthy donors. Concerning this clone: What it recognizes is unknown.

Primers included in the PCR were 60 Vbeta and 13 Jbeta primers. Generated by immunoSEQ multiplex PCR, the TCRdb table keeps only in-frame clones and is missing some. Of 100,000 to 150,000 clones in the sample, 60% to 80% are singletons; the top ten hold approximately 3.8%. Study-level points and caveats: A later analysis, which compared TCR beta chains of equal frequency, found the HLA-associated ones more clonally expanded. For TCR beta chains, V- and J-gene trimming was later linked to a missense DCLRE1C variant. Apart from CMV serostatus, no immune exposure information was available. It was 160 or so TCR beta chains that were listed as cytomegalovirus-associated.

The germline V and J ends were trimmed by 0 bases and 2 bases, with 5 bases remaining between them. CDR1 is SGDLS and CDR2 is YYNGEE in the germline V gene. The CDR3 contains 13 residues. The sequence came from a young man in good health and CMV-seronegative. Sequenced material: PBMCs. The chain links TRBV9 to TRBJ1-1; D unclear. The CDR3 coding sequence is TGTGCCAGCAGCGTAGTCATCAACACTGAAGCTTTCTTT. It specifies CASSVVINTEAFF.